The subject of this entry is one T cell receptor (beta chain). These data belong to a study of T cells in Graves' hyperthyroidism and ophthalmopathy. TCR beta CDR3 region amplification was performed from RNA transcripts. Researchers ran a first-round RT-PCR on the TCR CDR3 using the HTBI primer set. TCRdb reanalysed the multiplex PCR reads using MiXCR and keeps one entry per CDR3 protein. The data hold approximately 740,000 distinct CDR3 sequences, with around 15% observed a single time. This CDR3 has 18 residues. Germline V gene lookup returns CDR1 SGHNT and CDR2 YENEEA. Between the trimmed V and J ends, which lost 2 bases and 1 base, there was a span of 17 bases. No progression to ophthalmopathy during 18 months of follow-up defined stable disease. Disease duration under 2 months; hyperthyroidism patients were aged 18 to 65. Researchers barred patients who had uncontrolled infection, other autoimmune disease, pregnancy or lactation.

This sequence joins TRBV11-3 and TRBJ2-2; no clear D gene. The sequence came from a woman between 18 and 29 years old with Graves' hyperthyroidism. The sequenced sample consisted of blood. CDR3 amino acids: CASSLYWDLDRNTGELFF. The DNA of the CDR3 is TGTGCCAGCAGCTTATACTGGGATTTGGATAGGAACACCGGGGAGCTGTTTTTT.